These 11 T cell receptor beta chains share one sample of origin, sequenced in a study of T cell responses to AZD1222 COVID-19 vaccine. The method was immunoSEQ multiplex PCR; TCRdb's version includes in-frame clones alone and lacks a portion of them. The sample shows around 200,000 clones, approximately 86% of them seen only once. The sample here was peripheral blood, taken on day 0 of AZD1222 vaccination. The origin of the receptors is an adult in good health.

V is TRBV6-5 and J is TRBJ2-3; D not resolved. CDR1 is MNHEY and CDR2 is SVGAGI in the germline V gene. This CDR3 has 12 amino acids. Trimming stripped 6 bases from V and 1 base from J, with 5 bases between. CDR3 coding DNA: TGTGCCAGCAGCTGGGGCACAGATACGCAGTATTTT. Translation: CASSWGTDTQYF.

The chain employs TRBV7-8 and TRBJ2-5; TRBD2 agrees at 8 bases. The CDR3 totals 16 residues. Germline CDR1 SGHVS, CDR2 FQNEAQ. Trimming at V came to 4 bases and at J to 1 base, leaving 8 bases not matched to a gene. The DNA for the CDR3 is TGTGCCAGCAGCTGGGGTCGGGGGGGGAGCCAAGAGACCCAGTACTTC. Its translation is CASSWGRGGSQETQYF.

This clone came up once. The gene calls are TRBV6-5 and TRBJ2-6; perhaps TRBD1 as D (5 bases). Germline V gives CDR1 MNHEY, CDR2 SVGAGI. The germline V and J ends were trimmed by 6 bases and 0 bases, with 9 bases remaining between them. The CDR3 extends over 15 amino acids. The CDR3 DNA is TGTGCCAGCAGATTAGGGGACTCTGGGGCCAACGTCCTGACTTTC. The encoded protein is CASRLGDSGANVLTF.

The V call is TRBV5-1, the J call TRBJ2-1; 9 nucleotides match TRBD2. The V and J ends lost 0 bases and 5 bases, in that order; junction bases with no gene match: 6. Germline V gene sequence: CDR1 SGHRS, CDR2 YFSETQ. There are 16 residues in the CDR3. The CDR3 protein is CASSLAPAGGNNEQFF. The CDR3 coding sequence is TGCGCCAGCAGCTTGGCCCCAGCGGGAGGTAACAATGAGCAGTTCTTC.

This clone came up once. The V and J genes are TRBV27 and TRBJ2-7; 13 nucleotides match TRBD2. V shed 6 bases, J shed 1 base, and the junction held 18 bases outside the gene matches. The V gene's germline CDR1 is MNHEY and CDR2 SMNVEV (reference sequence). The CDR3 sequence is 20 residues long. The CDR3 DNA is TGTGCCAGCAGCAAGCTGCTCGGGACTAGCGGGGCTCCCTATTCCTACGAGCAGTACTTC. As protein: CASSKLLGTSGAPYSYEQYF.

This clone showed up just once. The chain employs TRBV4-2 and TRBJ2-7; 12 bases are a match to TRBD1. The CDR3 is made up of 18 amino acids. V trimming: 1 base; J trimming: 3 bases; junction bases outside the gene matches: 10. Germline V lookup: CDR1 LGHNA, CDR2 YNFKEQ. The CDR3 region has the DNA TGTGCCAGCAGCCAAGGGGGACCCGGGACAGGGGGCAGCTACGAGCAGTACTTC. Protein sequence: CASSQGGPGTGGSYEQYF.

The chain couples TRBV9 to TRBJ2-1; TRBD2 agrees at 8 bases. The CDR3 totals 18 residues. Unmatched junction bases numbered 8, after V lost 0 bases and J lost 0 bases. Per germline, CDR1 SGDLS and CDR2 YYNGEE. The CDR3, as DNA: TGTGCCAGCAGCGTAGCTACGGGGGGGCCCAGCTCCTACAATGAGCAGTTCTTC. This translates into CASSVATGGPSSYNEQFF.

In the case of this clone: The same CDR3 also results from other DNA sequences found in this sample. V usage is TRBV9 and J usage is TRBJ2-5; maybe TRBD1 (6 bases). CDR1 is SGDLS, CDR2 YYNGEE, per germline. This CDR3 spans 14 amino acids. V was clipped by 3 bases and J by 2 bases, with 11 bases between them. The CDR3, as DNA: TGTGCCAGCAGCGGGCGGACAGTTCAAGAGACCCAGTACTTC. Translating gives CASSGRTVQETQYF.

The CDR3 region is CASSPSLGSINGYTF. Here the CDR3 DNA reads TGTGCCAGCAGTCCGTCGTTGGGTTCAATCAATGGCTACACCTTC. The genes are TRBV27 and TRBJ1-2; D gene uncertain. The V gene lost 5 bases and the J gene lost 6 bases, with 19 bases spanning the gap. Germline values: CDR1 MNHEY, CDR2 SMNVEV (reference sequence). The CDR3 has 15 residues.

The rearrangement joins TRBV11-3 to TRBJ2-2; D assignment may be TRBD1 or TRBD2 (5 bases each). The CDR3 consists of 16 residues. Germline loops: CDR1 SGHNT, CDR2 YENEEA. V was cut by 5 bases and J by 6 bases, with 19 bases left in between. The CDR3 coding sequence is TGTGCCAGCAGCCCCCAGGGAACGGGAAACCCCGGGGAGCTGTTTTTT. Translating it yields CASSPQGTGNPGELFF.

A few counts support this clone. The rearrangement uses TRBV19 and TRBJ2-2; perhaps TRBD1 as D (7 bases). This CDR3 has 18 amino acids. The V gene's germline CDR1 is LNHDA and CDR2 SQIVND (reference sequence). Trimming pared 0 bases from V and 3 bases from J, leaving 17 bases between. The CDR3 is CASSIDGGGGRYTGELFF. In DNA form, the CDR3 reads TGTGCCAGTAGTATAGATGGAGGGGGCGGAAGGTACACCGGGGAGCTGTTTTTT.